These T cell receptor beta chains were read from a single sample in a study of PD-1 blockade in classical Hodgkin lymphoma. Here immunoSEQ multiplex PCR was the method, and the copy in TCRdb shows in-frame clones only, minus some. The table includes roughly 41,000 clones, roughly 88% detected once. Sequencing was performed on peripheral blood mononuclear cells (PBMCs), taken before the second cycle of nivolumab. The receptors were sampled from a human donor with classical Hodgkin lymphoma. Both conserved end residues are part of each CDR3. Each record gives: CDR3 length, J gene, clone size, V gene, D gene, CDR3 protein, CDR3 DNA. The D gene is left open where the match is weak. The size field is filled for only some rows; it gives once, few, many or a size class.

length: 17; J: TRBJ2-2; size: once; V: TRBV5-4; D: .; CDR3: CASSSSATGLNTGELFF; DNA: TGTGCCAGCAGCTCGTCGGCGACGGGACTTAACACCGGGGAGCTGTTTTTT
length: 13; J: TRBJ1-2; size: .; V: TRBV30; D: TRBD1; CDR3: CAWDRDLNYGYTF; DNA: TGTGCCTGGGACAGGGACCTTAACTATGGCTACACCTTC
length: 13; J: TRBJ2-7; size: once; V: TRBV7-9; D: .; CDR3: CASSTRYGYEQYF; DNA: TGTGCCAGCAGCACTCGATACGGATACGAGCAGTACTTC
length: 13; J: TRBJ2-3; size: .; V: TRBV10-3; D: .; CDR3: CAITINPTDTQYF; DNA: TGTGCCATCACTATTAATCCCACAGATACGCAGTATTTT
length: 14; J: TRBJ1-5; size: .; V: TRBV29-1; D: .; CDR3: CSVELGGVNQPQHF; DNA: TGCAGCGTTGAGCTTGGTGGGGTTAATCAGCCCCAGCATTTT
length: 16; J: TRBJ2-7; size: .; V: TRBV19; D: TRBD2; CDR3: CASSISTSGSRYEQYF; DNA: TGTGCCAGTAGTATATCGACTAGCGGGAGTCGGTACGAGCAGTACTTC
length: 14; J: TRBJ1-2; size: .; V: TRBV15; D: .; CDR3: CATSRDKGLDGYTF; DNA: TGTGCCACCAGCAGAGATAAGGGACTTGATGGCTACACCTTC
length: 18; J: TRBJ2-7; size: .; V: TRBV29-1; D: TRBD2; CDR3: CSVGDRYLAGAFGNEQYF; DNA: TGCAGCGTCGGAGACAGGTACCTAGCGGGAGCATTCGGGAACGAGCAGTACTTC
length: 14; J: TRBJ2-7; size: .; V: TRBV10-1; D: .; CDR3: CASSDVVGTYEQYF; DNA: TGCGCCAGCAGTGACGTTGTGGGAACCTACGAGCAGTACTTC
length: 17; J: TRBJ2-2; size: .; V: TRBV18; D: TRBD2; CDR3: CASSPLGSGSYTGELFF; DNA: TGTGCCAGCTCGCCATTGGGAAGCGGGAGCTACACCGGGGAGCTGTTTTTT
length: 16; J: TRBJ2-7; size: .; V: TRBV27; D: TRBD2; CDR3: CASKGLAGGGSYEQYF; DNA: TGTGCCAGCAAGGGGCTAGCGGGAGGTGGTTCCTACGAGCAGTACTTC
length: 15; J: TRBJ2-5; size: .; V: TRBV2; D: .; CDR3: CASHPRDGTWETQYF; DNA: TGTGCCAGCCATCCGAGGGACGGTACGTGGGAGACCCAGTACTTC
length: 16; J: TRBJ1-5; size: .; V: TRBV4-1; D: .; CDR3: CASSRGGGEGPQPQHF; DNA: TGCGCCAGCAGCCGAGGCGGAGGGGAGGGACCACAGCCCCAGCATTTT
length: 13; J: TRBJ1-2; size: .; V: TRBV5-8; D: .; CDR3: CASSSGVSYGYTF; DNA: TGTGCCAGCAGCTCCGGGGTTTCCTATGGCTACACCTTC
length: 19; J: TRBJ2-7; size: .; V: TRBV11-2; D: TRBD2; CDR3: CASSLGFISTSGGAYEQYF; DNA: TGTGCCAGCAGCTTAGGATTTATTTCGACTAGCGGGGGAGCCTACGAGCAGTACTTC
length: 14; J: TRBJ2-5; size: .; V: TRBV10-3; D: .; CDR3: CAISESTGLETQYF; DNA: TGTGCCATCAGTGAGTCGACGGGGCTAGAGACCCAGTACTTC
length: 12; J: TRBJ2-2; size: .; V: TRBV4-1; D: .; CDR3: CASSLRTGELFF; DNA: TGCGCCAGCAGCCTAAGAACCGGGGAGCTGTTTTTT
length: 16; J: TRBJ2-3; size: .; V: TRBV6-6; D: .; CDR3: CASSYSMGPLADTQYF; DNA: TGTGCCAGCAGTTACTCGATGGGCCCCCTCGCAGATACGCAGTATTTT
length: 14; J: TRBJ2-7; size: .; V: TRBV6-6; D: .; CDR3: CASLSPGSPVEQYF; DNA: TGTGCCAGCCTGTCCCCTGGGAGTCCGGTCGAGCAGTACTTC
length: 19; J: TRBJ1-2; size: .; V: TRBV11-1; D: TRBD1; CDR3: CASSLSPTGTGERAYGYTF; DNA: TGTGCCAGCAGCTTATCCCCCACCGGAACAGGGGAGCGCGCCTATGGCTACACCTTC
length: 14; J: TRBJ2-2; size: .; V: TRBV5-4; D: .; CDR3: CASSSQGGLGELFF; DNA: TGTGCCAGCAGCTCTCAAGGGGGATTGGGGGAGCTGTTTTTT
length: 10; J: TRBJ2-2; size: .; V: TRBV19; D: .; CDR3: CASKAGELFF; DNA: TGTGCCAGTAAGGCCGGGGAGCTGTTTTTT
length: 14; J: TRBJ2-1; size: .; V: TRBV29-1; D: .; CDR3: CSVDRGPLGNEQFF; DNA: TGCAGCGTTGATCGGGGTCCACTTGGCAATGAGCAGTTCTTC
length: 13; J: TRBJ2-3; size: .; V: TRBV7-3; D: TRBD2; CDR3: CASSRTRTDTQYF; DNA: TGTGCCAGCAGCCGGACTAGAACAGATACGCAGTATTTT
length: 13; J: TRBJ2-7; size: .; V: TRBV14; D: .; CDR3: CASSLGGRGEQYF; DNA: TGTGCCAGCAGCCTCGGGGGGCGAGGTGAGCAGTACTTC
length: 16; J: TRBJ2-1; size: few; V: TRBV5-6; D: .; CDR3: CASSLDTETWGHEQFF; DNA: TGTGCCAGCAGCTTGGATACAGAAACATGGGGGCATGAGCAGTTCTTC
length: 14; J: TRBJ1-3; size: .; V: TRBV27; D: .; CDR3: CASSSPLSGNTIYF; DNA: TGTGCCAGCAGCTCCCCCCTCTCTGGAAACACCATATATTTT
length: 15; J: TRBJ1-5; size: once; V: TRBV5-5; D: .; CDR3: CASSLEQSPNQPQHF; DNA: TGTGCCAGCAGCTTGGAGCAATCCCCGAATCAGCCCCAGCATTTT
length: 16; J: TRBJ1-4; size: .; V: TRBV9; D: .; CDR3: CASSVEGSATNEKLFF; DNA: TGTGCCAGCAGCGTAGAGGGCAGCGCAACTAATGAAAAACTGTTTTTT
length: 16; J: TRBJ2-2; size: .; V: TRBV19; D: .; CDR3: CASTTPQGTNTGELFF; DNA: TGTGCCAGTACCACCCCCCAGGGGACGAACACCGGGGAGCTGTTTTTT
length: 14; J: TRBJ2-2; size: .; V: TRBV6-6; D: .; CDR3: CATKPTGRTGELFF; DNA: TGTGCCACCAAACCGACAGGGAGGACCGGGGAGCTGTTTTTT
length: 13; J: TRBJ2-5; size: .; V: TRBV11-2; D: .; CDR3: CASSLEAQGPGYF; DNA: TGTGCCAGCAGCTTAGAGGCCCAGGGGCCCGGGTACTTC
length: 14; J: TRBJ2-1; size: .; V: TRBV27; D: .; CDR3: CASSLPDRNNEQFF; DNA: TGTGCCAGCAGTTTACCGGACAGAAACAATGAGCAGTTCTTC
length: 15; J: TRBJ2-1; size: .; V: TRBV19; D: TRBD2; CDR3: CASSIYQREGPEQFF; DNA: TGTGCCAGTAGTATTTACCAGCGGGAGGGCCCTGAGCAGTTCTTC
length: 15; J: TRBJ2-1; size: once; V: TRBV19; D: TRBD2; CDR3: CASSIDDSGSTEQFF; DNA: TGTGCCAGTAGTATAGACGATAGCGGGAGTACTGAGCAGTTCTTC
length: 15; J: TRBJ1-6; size: .; V: TRBV6-6; D: .; CDR3: CASSPRIANNSPLHF; DNA: TGTGCCAGCAGCCCACGGATAGCTAATAATTCACCCCTCCACTTT
length: 15; J: TRBJ2-7; size: .; V: TRBV11-2; D: .; CDR3: CASSAGHGVSYEQYF; DNA: TGTGCCAGCAGCGCCGGGCATGGGGTCTCCTACGAGCAGTACTTC
length: 14; J: TRBJ2-3; size: .; V: TRBV5-6; D: .; CDR3: CASSLVMRADTQYF; DNA: TGTGCCAGCAGCTTGGTTATGCGTGCAGATACGCAGTATTTT
length: 16; J: TRBJ2-2; size: .; V: TRBV5-1; D: .; CDR3: CASSPSTGRAGAELFF; DNA: TGCGCCAGCAGCCCATCGACAGGGAGGGCCGGGGCAGAGCTGTTTTTT
length: 16; J: TRBJ2-1; size: .; V: TRBV14; D: .; CDR3: CASSQDTGYLNNEQFF; DNA: TGTGCCAGCAGCCAGGATACAGGGTATCTCAACAATGAGCAGTTCTTC